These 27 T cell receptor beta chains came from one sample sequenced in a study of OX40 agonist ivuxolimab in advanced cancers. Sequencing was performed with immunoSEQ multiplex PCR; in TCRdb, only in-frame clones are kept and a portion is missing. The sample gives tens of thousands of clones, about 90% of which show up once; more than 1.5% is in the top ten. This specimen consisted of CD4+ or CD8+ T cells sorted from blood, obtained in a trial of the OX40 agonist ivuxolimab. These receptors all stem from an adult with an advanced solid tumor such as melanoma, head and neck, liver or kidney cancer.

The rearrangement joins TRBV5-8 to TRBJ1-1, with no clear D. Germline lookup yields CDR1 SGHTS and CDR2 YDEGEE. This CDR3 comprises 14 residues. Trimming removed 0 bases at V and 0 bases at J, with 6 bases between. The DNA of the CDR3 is TGTGCCAGCAGCTTGGGTCCGGTGAACACTGAAGCTTTCTTT. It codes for CASSLGPVNTEAFF. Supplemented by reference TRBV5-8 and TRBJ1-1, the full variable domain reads EAGVTQSPTHLIKTRGQQATLRCSPISGHTSVYWYQQALGLGLQFLLWYDEGEERNRGNFPPRFSGRQFPNYSSELNVNALELEDSALYLCASSLGPVNTEAFFGQGTRLTVV.

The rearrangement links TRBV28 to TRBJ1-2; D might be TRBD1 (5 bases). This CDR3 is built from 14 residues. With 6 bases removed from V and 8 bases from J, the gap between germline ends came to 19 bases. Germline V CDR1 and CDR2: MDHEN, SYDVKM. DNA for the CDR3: TGTGCCAGCAGGGGCAACGCGGCAGGGAGAGGCTACACCTTC. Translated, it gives CASRGNAAGRGYTF.

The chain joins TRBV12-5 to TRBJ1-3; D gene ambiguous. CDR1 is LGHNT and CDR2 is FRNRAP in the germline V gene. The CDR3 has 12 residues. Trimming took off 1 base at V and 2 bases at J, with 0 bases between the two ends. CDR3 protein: CASGLAGNTIYF. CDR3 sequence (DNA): TGTGCTAGTGGTTTGGCTGGAAACACCATATATTTT. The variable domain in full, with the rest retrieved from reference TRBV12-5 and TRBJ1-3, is DARVTQTPRHKVTEMGQEVTMRCQPILGHNTVFWYRQTMMQGLELLAYFRNRAPLDDSGMPKDRFSAEMPDATLATLKIQPSEPRDSAVYFCASGLAGNTIYFGEGSWLTVV.

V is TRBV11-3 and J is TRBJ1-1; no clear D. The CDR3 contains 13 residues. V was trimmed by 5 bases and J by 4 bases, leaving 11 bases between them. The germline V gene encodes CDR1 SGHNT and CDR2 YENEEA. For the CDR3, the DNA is TGTGCCAGCAGCCCTCACGGGCTCACTGAAGCTTTCTTT. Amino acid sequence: CASSPHGLTEAFF. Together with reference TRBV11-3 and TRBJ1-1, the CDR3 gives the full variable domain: EAGVVQSPRYKIIEKKQPVAFWCNPISGHNTLYWYLQNLGQGPELLIRYENEEAVDDSQLPKDRFSAERLKGVDSTLKIQPAELGDSAVYLCASSPHGLTEAFFGQGTRLTVV.

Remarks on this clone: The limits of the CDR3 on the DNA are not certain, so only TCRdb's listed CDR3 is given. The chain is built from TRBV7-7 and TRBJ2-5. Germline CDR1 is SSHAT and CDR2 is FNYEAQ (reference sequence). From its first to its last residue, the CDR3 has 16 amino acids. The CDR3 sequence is CASSRVSGQGRETQYF.

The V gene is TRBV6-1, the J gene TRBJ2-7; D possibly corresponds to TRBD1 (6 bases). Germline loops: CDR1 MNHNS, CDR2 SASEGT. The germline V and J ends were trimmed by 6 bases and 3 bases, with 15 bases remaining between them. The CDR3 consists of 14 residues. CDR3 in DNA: TGTGCCAGCAGGGATTCGGGCAGGGGCTACGAGCAGTACTTC. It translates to CASRDSGRGYEQYF.

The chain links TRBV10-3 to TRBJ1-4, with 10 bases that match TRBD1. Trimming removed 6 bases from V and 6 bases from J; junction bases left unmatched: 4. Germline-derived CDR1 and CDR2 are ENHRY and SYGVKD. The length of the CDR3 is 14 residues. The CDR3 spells CAISGTGADEKLFF. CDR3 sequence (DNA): TGTGCCATCAGCGGGACAGGGGCAGATGAAAAACTGTTTTTT.

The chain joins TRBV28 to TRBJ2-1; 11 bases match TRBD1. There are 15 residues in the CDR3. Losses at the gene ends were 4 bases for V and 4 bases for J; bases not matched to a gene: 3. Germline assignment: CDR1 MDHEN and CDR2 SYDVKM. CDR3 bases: TGTGCCAGCAGTTCGGGACAGGGGGGATACAATGAGCAGTTCTTC. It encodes CASSSGQGGYNEQFF.

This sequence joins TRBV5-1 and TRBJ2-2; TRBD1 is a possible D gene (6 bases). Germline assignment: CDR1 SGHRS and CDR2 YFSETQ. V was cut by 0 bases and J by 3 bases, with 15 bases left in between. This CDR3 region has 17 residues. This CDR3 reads CASSLGGHLIDTGELFF. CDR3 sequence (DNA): TGCGCCAGCAGCTTGGGGGGACATCTAATCGACACCGGGGAGCTGTTTTTT. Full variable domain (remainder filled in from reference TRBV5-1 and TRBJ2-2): KAGVTQTPRYLIKTRGQQVTLSCSPISGHRSVSWYQQTPGQGLQFLFEYFSETQRNKGNFPGRFSGRQFSNSRSEMNVSTLELGDSALYLCASSLGGHLIDTGELFFGEGSRLTVL.

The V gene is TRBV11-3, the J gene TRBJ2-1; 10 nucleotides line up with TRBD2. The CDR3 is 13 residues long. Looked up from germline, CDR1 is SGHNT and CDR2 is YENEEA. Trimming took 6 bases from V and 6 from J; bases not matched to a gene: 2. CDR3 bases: TGTGCCAGCAGTTCTAGCGGGAGCAATGAGCAGTTCTTC. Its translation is CASSSSGSNEQFF.

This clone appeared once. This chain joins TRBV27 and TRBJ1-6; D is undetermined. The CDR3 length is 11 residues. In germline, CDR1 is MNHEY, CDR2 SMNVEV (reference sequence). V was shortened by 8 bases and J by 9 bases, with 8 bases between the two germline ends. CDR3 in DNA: TGTGCCAGCCCCCCTGGTTCACCCCTCCACTTT. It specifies CASPPGSPLHF.

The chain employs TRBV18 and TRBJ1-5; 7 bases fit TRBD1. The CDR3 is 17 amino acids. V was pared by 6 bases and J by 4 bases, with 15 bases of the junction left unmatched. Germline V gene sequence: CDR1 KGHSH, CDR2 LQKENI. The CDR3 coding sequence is TGTGCCAGCTCGTGGGGGGTTGACAGGGCGGTAAATCAGCCCCAGCATTTT. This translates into CASSWGVDRAVNQPQHF.

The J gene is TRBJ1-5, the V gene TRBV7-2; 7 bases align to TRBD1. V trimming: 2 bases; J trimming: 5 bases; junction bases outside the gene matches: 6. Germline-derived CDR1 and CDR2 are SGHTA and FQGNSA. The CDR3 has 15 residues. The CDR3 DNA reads TGTGCCAGCAGCTTACAACAGGGGTTGGATCAGCCCCAGCATTTT. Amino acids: CASSLQQGLDQPQHF.

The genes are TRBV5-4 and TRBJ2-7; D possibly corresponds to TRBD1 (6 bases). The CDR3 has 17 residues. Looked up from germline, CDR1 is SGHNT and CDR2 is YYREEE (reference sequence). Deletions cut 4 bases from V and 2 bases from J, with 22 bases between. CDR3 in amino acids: CASSQWTSMGATYEQYF. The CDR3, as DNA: TGTGCCAGCAGCCAATGGACAAGCATGGGGGCCACCTACGAGCAGTACTTC.

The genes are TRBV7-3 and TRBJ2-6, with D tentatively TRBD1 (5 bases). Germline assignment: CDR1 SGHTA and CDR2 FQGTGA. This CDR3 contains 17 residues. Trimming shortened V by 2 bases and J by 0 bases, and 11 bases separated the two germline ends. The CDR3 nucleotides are TGTGCCAGCAGCTTAGTCAGGGATCTCTCTGGGGCCAACGTCCTGACTTTC. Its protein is CASSLVRDLSGANVLTF.

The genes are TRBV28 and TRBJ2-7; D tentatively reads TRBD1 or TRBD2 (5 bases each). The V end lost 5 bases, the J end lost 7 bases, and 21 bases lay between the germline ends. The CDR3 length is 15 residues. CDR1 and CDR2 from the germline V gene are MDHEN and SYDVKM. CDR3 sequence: CASSASRGPSSEQYF. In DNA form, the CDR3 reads TGTGCCAGCAGTGCCTCGAGGGGTCCTTCCTCGGAGCAGTACTTC.

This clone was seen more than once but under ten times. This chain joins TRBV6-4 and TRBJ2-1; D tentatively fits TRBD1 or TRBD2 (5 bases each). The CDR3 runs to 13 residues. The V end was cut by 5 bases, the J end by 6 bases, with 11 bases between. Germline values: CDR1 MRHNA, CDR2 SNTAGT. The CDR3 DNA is TGTGCCAGCAGTCCGGGGACCCTCAATGAGCAGTTCTTC. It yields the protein CASSPGTLNEQFF.

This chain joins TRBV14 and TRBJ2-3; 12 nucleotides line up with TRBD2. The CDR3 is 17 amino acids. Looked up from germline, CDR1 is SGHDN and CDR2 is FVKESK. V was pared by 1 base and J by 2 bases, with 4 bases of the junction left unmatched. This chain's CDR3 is CASSQVRLAGATDTQYF. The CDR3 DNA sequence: TGTGCCAGCAGCCAAGTAAGACTAGCGGGGGCCACAGATACGCAGTATTTT.

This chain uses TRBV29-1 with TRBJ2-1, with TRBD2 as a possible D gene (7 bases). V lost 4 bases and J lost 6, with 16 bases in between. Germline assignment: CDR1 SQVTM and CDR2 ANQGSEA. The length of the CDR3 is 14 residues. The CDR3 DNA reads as TGCAGCGTTGTAGGGAGGGGGGCCCCCAATGAGCAGTTCTTC. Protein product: CSVVGRGAPNEQFF.

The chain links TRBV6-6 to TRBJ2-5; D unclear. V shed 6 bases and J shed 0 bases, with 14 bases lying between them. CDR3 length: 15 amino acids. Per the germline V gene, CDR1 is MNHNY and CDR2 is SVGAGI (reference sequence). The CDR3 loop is CASSRYPPDQETQYF. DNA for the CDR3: TGTGCCAGCAGCAGATACCCTCCAGACCAAGAGACCCAGTACTTC.

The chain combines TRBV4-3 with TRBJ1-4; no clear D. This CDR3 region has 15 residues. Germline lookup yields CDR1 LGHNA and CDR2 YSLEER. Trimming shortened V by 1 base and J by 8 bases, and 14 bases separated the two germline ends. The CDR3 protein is CASSQVEVEGEKLFF. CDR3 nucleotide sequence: TGCGCCAGCAGCCAAGTCGAGGTAGAAGGCGAAAAACTGTTTTTT.

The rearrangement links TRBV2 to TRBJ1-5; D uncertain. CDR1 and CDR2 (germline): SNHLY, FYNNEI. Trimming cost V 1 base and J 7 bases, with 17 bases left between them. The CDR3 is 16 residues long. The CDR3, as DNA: TGTGCCAGCAGTGAAGAGTCAGGATTAGTGGGGCAGCCCCAGCATTTT. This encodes CASSEESGLVGQPQHF.

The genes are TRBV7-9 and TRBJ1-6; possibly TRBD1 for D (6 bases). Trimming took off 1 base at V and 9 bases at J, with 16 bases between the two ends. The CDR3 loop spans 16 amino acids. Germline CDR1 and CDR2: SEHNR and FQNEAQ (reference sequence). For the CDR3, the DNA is TGTGCCAGCAGCTTAGACCCGGGGGCGGTGGGTTCACCCCTCCACTTT. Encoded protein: CASSLDPGAVGSPLHF. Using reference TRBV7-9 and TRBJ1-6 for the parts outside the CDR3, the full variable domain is DTGVSQNPRHKITKRGQNVTFRCDPISEHNRLYWYRQTLGQGPEFLTYFQNEAQLEKSRLLSDRFSAERPKGSFSTLEIQRTEQGDSAMYLCASSLDPGAVGSPLHFGNGTRLTVT.

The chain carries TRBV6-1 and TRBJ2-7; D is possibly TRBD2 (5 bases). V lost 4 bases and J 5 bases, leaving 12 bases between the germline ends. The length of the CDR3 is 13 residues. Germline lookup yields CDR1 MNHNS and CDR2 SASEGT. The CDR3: CASSAGVIHEQYF. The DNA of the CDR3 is TGTGCCAGCAGTGCCGGGGTGATACACGAGCAGTACTTC.

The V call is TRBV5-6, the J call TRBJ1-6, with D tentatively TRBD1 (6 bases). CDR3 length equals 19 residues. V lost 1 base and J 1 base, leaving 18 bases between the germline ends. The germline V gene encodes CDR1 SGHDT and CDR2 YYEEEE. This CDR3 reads CASSLTLQGIGSYNSPLHF. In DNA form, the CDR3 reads TGTGCCAGCAGCTTGACGCTTCAGGGGATTGGGTCCTATAATTCACCCCTCCACTTT.

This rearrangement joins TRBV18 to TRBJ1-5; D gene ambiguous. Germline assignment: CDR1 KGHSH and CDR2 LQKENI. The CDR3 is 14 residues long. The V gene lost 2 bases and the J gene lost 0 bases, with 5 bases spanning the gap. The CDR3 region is CASSPGNSNQPQHF. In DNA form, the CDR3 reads TGTGCCAGCTCACCAGGGAATAGCAATCAGCCCCAGCATTTT.

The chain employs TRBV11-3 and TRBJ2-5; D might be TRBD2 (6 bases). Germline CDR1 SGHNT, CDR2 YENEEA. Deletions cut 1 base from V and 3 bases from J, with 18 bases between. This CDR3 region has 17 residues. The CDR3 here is CASSLGPLGGTEETQYF. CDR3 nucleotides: TGTGCCAGCAGCTTAGGCCCCCTAGGAGGGACTGAAGAGACCCAGTACTTC.